The next 21 T cell receptor beta chains were all read from a single sample in a study of blood T cell repertoires in COVID-19. TCRdb's copy holds only in-frame clones and misses some; the assay was immunoSEQ multiplex PCR. The data contain 35,000 to 40,000 clones, about 90% of them seen just once; the ten biggest clones take up around 10%. Sequenced material: peripheral blood. These receptors originate from a man in his sixties or seventies with acute or convalescent COVID-19.

The V and J genes are TRBV3-1 (or the pseudogene TRBV3-2) and TRBJ2-2; D possibly corresponds to TRBD1 (5 bases). Germline values: CDR1 LGHDT, CDR2 YNNKEL (reference sequence). Trimming removed 1 base at V and 6 bases at J, with 6 bases between. The CDR3 sequence is 13 residues long. CDR3 bases: TGTGCCAGCAGCCAAGCAGGGCCCGGGGAGCTGTTTTTT. Protein product: CASSQAGPGELFF.

The chain links TRBV9 to TRBJ1-3, with D hard to call. This CDR3 region has 16 residues. Trimming pared 0 bases from V and 0 bases from J, leaving 10 bases between. The germline gives CDR1 SGDLS, CDR2 YYNGEE. The CDR3 region is CASSVAYGDSGNTIYF. The CDR3 nucleotides read TGTGCCAGCAGCGTAGCTTACGGAGACTCTGGAAACACCATATATTTT.

The J gene is TRBJ1-1, the V gene TRBV18; TRBD1 might be the D (5 bases). Germline-derived CDR1 and CDR2 are KGHSH and LQKENI. Between the trimmed V and J ends, which lost 2 bases and 3 bases, there was a span of 16 bases. The CDR3 extends over 16 amino acids. The DNA for the CDR3 is TGTGCCAGCTCACCATCCGTAGGGGCCTGGGACACTGAAGCTTTCTTT. It specifies CASSPSVGAWDTEAFF.

This chain uses TRBV5-4 with TRBJ1-6; TRBD1 is a possible D gene (5 bases). CDR3 length: 18 residues. The V and J ends lost 0 bases and 7 bases respectively, with 20 bases between them. CDR1 is SGHNT, CDR2 YYREEE, per germline (reference sequence). The CDR3 bases are TGTGCCAGCAGCTTGGTCGTTGGAGGGGATATTGGGAATTCACCCCTCCACTTT. It translates to CASSLVVGGDIGNSPLHF.

This chain links TRBV18 with TRBJ2-5, with 10 bases lining up with TRBD1. J was trimmed by 3 bases and V by 3 bases; bases with no gene match: 7. The germline V gene encodes CDR1 KGHSH and CDR2 LQKENI. The CDR3 has 16 residues. The chain's CDR3 is CASSPSIGQGEETQYF. CDR3 sequence (DNA): TGTGCCAGCTCACCGAGTATAGGACAGGGGGAAGAGACCCAGTACTTC.

V is TRBV24-1 and J is TRBJ1-5, with no clear D. The V end lost 3 bases, the J end lost 3 bases, and 8 bases lay between the germline ends. In germline, CDR1 is KGHDR, CDR2 SFDVKD. This CDR3 is built from 14 residues. Here the CDR3 DNA reads TGTGCCACCAGTGATGGGCTTTCCAATCAGCCCCAGCATTTT. It yields the protein CATSDGLSNQPQHF.

This chain links TRBV4-1 with TRBJ1-2; 8 bases align to TRBD1. V trimming: 3 bases; J trimming: 14 bases; junction bases outside the gene matches: 11. Germline V gene sequence: CDR1 MGHRA, CDR2 YSYEKL. The CDR3 runs to 13 residues. The CDR3 DNA follows: TGCGCCAGCAGCCACAAAGAAGGACAGGGTATTACCTTC. Translated: CASSHKEGQGITF.

The V and J genes are TRBV5-1 and TRBJ1-4; D not certain. Trimming left V 2 bases short and J 5 bases short, with 4 bases between. CDR3 length equals 12 residues. CDR1 is SGHRS, CDR2 YFSETQ, per germline. CDR3 nucleotides: TGCGCCAGCAGCTTACAGAATGAAAAACTGTTTTTT. This sequence encodes CASSLQNEKLFF.

V gene TRBV7-9 combines with J gene TRBJ2-5; 7 bases fit TRBD2. Germline loops: CDR1 SEHNR, CDR2 FQNEAQ (reference sequence). Trimming took 5 bases from V and 5 from J; bases not matched to a gene: 14. The CDR3 extends over 16 amino acids. DNA for the CDR3: TGTGCCAGCAGCCCCCGCGGCGCGGGAGTGAATGAGACCCAGTACTTC. It encodes CASSPRGAGVNETQYF.

V and J are TRBV9 and TRBJ1-4; 10 bases fit TRBD1. The CDR3 totals 15 residues. From germline, CDR1 is SGDLS and CDR2 YYNGEE. V was clipped by 0 bases and J by 6 bases; unmatched bases: 2. The CDR3 is CASSVGGTGDEKLFF. CDR3 coding DNA: TGTGCCAGCAGCGTAGGCGGGACAGGGGATGAAAAACTGTTTTTT.

The chain has TRBV4-3 and TRBJ1-4; 10 positions match TRBD1. J lost 10 bases, V lost 0 bases, and 8 bases had no gene match. Germline loops: CDR1 LGHNA, CDR2 YSLEER. CDR3 length: 16 residues. The CDR3 nucleotides are TGCGCCAGCAGCCAAGATCCCGGGACAGGGGACGGAAAACTGTTTTTT. This gives the protein CASSQDPGTGDGKLFF.

This clone occurred a few times. CDR3 in amino acids: CASSFRGENYGYTF. CDR3 coding DNA: TGTGCCAGCAGCTTCCGGGGGGAAAACTATGGCTACACCTTC. This sequence joins TRBV7-2 and TRBJ1-2; a possible D gene is TRBD1 (5 bases). CDR3 length equals 14 residues. Germline V CDR1 and CDR2: SGHTA, FQGNSA. The germline V and J ends were trimmed by 3 bases and 2 bases, with 10 bases remaining between them.

The chain is built from TRBV6-2 or TRBV6-3 and TRBJ2-1, with 9 nucleotides matching TRBD2. CDR3 length: 17 amino acids. Germline trimming cut 5 bases from V and 7 bases from J; bases unmatched to any gene: 15. CDR1 is MNHEY and CDR2 is SVGEGT in the germline V gene. As DNA, the CDR3 is TGTGCCAGCAGTCCAACCTTAGCGGGAGACTATACGAATGAGCAGTTCTTC. This gives the protein CASSPTLAGDYTNEQFF.

The rearrangement joins TRBV5-8 to TRBJ1-6, with 7 nucleotides matching TRBD1. V shed 1 base, J shed 6 bases, and the junction held 4 bases outside the gene matches. The germline V gene has CDR1 SGHTS and CDR2 YDEGEE. The CDR3 length is 15 residues. CDR3 protein: CASSLTGQSNSPLHF. The DNA of the CDR3 is TGTGCCAGCAGCTTGACGGGACAGTCTAATTCACCCCTCCACTTT.

The gene calls are TRBV5-1 and TRBJ1-3, with D possibly TRBD1 on 6 matching bases. Trimming took 5 bases from V and 0 from J, leaving 12 bases between them. Germline-derived CDR1 and CDR2 are SGHRS and YFSETQ. The CDR3 loop spans 15 amino acids. The CDR3 loop is CASRQGTSSGNTIYF. Here the CDR3 DNA reads TGCGCCAGCAGGCAGGGGACTAGCTCTGGAAACACCATATATTTT.

J is TRBJ2-2 and V is TRBV6-6; 7 bases agree with TRBD1. V was clipped by 10 bases and J by 3 bases; unmatched bases: 11. Germline V gene data show CDR1 as MNHNY and CDR2 as SVGAGI (reference sequence). CDR3 length equals 15 residues. CDR3 sequence reads: CAIRRGQWDTGELFF. CDR3 DNA: TGTGCCATCCGCCGGGGACAGTGGGACACCGGGGAGCTGTTTTTT.

V is TRBV6-6 and J is TRBJ2-1; 8 bases line up with TRBD1. The CDR3 is 15 residues long. Unmatched junction bases numbered 4, after V lost 6 bases and J lost 0 bases. From germline, CDR1 is MNHNY and CDR2 SVGAGI (reference sequence). The CDR3 DNA follows: TGTGCCAGCAGCCACGACAGGGGCTCCTACAATGAGCAGTTCTTC. It specifies CASSHDRGSYNEQFF.

This chain links TRBV4-1 with TRBJ1-1; TRBD1 aligns across 7 bases. This CDR3 region has 14 residues. Losses at the gene ends were 2 bases for V and 4 bases for J; bases not matched to a gene: 4. From germline, CDR1 is MGHRA and CDR2 YSYEKL. CDR3 in DNA: TGCGCCAGCAGCCAATACAGGGGAGGCACTGAAGCTTTCTTT. Protein: CASSQYRGGTEAFF.

V gene TRBV9 combines with J gene TRBJ2-7; 9 bases agree with TRBD1. Per germline, CDR1 SGDLS and CDR2 YYNGEE. V lost 2 bases to trimming and J lost 3 bases; unmatched junction nucleotides: 3. CDR3 size: 14 residues. The CDR3 nucleotides are TGTGCCAGCAGCGTTTTGGACAGGGGCTACGAGCAGTACTTC. It codes for CASSVLDRGYEQYF.

The chain is built from TRBV3-1 (or the pseudogene TRBV3-2) and TRBJ1-4; a possible D gene is TRBD1 (5 bases). V shed 5 bases and J shed 6 bases, with 16 bases lying between them. CDR3 length: 15 amino acids. The germline V gene encodes CDR1 LGHDT and CDR2 YNNKEL (reference sequence). CDR3 residues: CASSFQTVLDEKLFF. The DNA of the CDR3 is TGTGCCAGCAGCTTCCAGACAGTGTTAGATGAAAAACTGTTTTTT.

This CDR3 reads CASSLDRGLVGELFF. As DNA, the CDR3 is TGTGCCAGCAGCTTGGACAGGGGGCTGGTCGGGGAGCTGTTTTTT. The chain is built from TRBV5-5 and TRBJ2-2; 9 nucleotides line up with TRBD1. The CDR3 is 15 residues long. CDR1 SGHKS and CDR2 YYEKEE come from the germline V gene (reference sequence). The J segment lost 7 bases and the V segment lost 0 bases, leaving 4 bases of the junction unmatched.